This passage covers 24 T cell receptor beta chains from one sample sequenced in a study of T cell repertoires in cytomegalovirus infection (dated by TCRdb to between 2018 and 2020). The sample was run on an Illumina HiSeq 1500. TCRdb reworked the public reads: Q25 trimming with fastp, MiXCR clone assembly, productive beta chains retained. Rows matching on CDR3 protein sequence are summarized as one entry with the most common DNA and genes. This sample has about 460,000 distinct CDR3 sequences in its table, and approximately 10% of those were observed once. Roughly a tenth of the sample is in the top ten clones. The specimen sequenced was PBMCs. The receptors stem from a human donor in good health (CMV status not recorded). Some clones in this sample may be carry-over from other donors' samples.

This clonotype showed up just a few times. For the CDR3, the DNA is TGTGCCAGCAGCCCCTCCGGGGGACACAATGAGCAGTTCTTC. It codes for CASSPSGGHNEQFF. The rearrangement joins TRBV12-3 or TRBV12-4 to TRBJ2-1; tentatively, D is TRBD2 (6 bases). This CDR3 contains 14 residues. Trimming left V 6 bases short and J 5 bases short, with 14 bases between.

This chain joins TRBV7-9 and TRBJ1-2; D gene uncertain. Germline values: CDR1 SEHNR, CDR2 FQNEAQ (reference sequence). The CDR3 contains 16 residues. V dropped 4 bases and J dropped 2 bases, with 17 bases sitting between them. The DNA for the CDR3 is TGTGCCAGCAGCTCTCTCGCCCAGGAAGCCAACTATGGCTACACCTTC. Protein: CASSSLAQEANYGYTF.

The table lists this clonotype with many counts. The chain is built from TRBV7-2 and TRBJ2-1; TRBD2 is a possible D gene (5 bases). The V and J ends lost 2 bases and 2 bases respectively, with 19 bases between them. CDR3 length: 18 residues. Looked up from germline, CDR1 is SGHTA and CDR2 is FQGNSA. The CDR3 DNA follows: TGTGCCAGCAGCTTAAGGGCCCCGCTCCCTAGCCCCTACAATGAGCAGTTCTTC. It yields the protein CASSLRAPLPSPYNEQFF.

In its sample, this clonotype was seen many times. The chain links TRBV3-1 to TRBJ2-1; D may be TRBD2 (6 bases). Germline lookup yields CDR1 LGHDT and CDR2 YNNKEL (reference sequence). V was cut by 0 bases and J by 4 bases, with 16 bases left in between. This CDR3 is built from 17 residues. CDR3 DNA: TGTGCCAGCAGCCAAGATATCGGGGGAGCGGCGTACAATGAGCAGTTCTTC. It codes for CASSQDIGGAAYNEQFF.

Many counts were recorded for this clonotype. V and J are TRBV7-2 and TRBJ2-1, with 7 nucleotides matching TRBD2. The CDR3 length is 19 residues. CDR1 SGHTA and CDR2 FQGNSA come from the germline V gene. J gave up 2 bases and V 1 base, and 14 bases lay outside the gene matches. The DNA of the CDR3 is TGTGCCAGCAGCTTAGAAAGAGGGTCCCTAGCGGTCGCCTACAATGAGCAGTTCTTC. The encoded protein is CASSLERGSLAVAYNEQFF.

There are many counts of this clonotype. The chain links TRBV19 to TRBJ1-2; D unclear. The germline gives CDR1 LNHDA, CDR2 SQIVND (reference sequence). The CDR3 length is 15 residues. Trimming took 0 bases from V and 2 from J, leaving 10 bases between them. As DNA, the CDR3 is TGTGCCAGTAGTATAGATCCGGGTAGAAACTATGGCTACACCTTC. This translates into CASSIDPGRNYGYTF. The variable domain in full, with the rest retrieved from reference TRBV19 and TRBJ1-2, is DGGITQSPKYLFRKEGQNVTLSCEQNLNHDAMYWYRQDPGQGLRLIYYSQIVNDFQKGDIAEGYSVSREKKESFPLTVTSAQKNPTAFYLCASSIDPGRNYGYTFGSGTRLTVV.

This chain connects TRBV12-3 or TRBV12-4 to TRBJ2-1; D may be TRBD2 (5 bases). There are 15 residues in the CDR3. V shed 6 bases and J shed 7 bases, with 19 bases lying between them. CDR3 sequence reads: CASRHVGGPGNEQFF. The CDR3 bases are TGTGCCAGCAGACACGTAGGCGGGCCTGGGAATGAGCAGTTCTTC.

The table lists this clonotype with many counts. This sequence joins TRBV5-4 and TRBJ2-1, with 7 positions matching TRBD1. With V trimmed by 0 bases and J by 2 bases, 5 bases remained unmatched. Germline values: CDR1 SGHNT, CDR2 YYREEE (reference sequence). There are 16 residues in the CDR3. CDR3 in DNA: TGTGCCAGCAGCTTGGATGTAGGGGGCCCCTACAATGAGCAGTTCTTC. It is translated as CASSLDVGGPYNEQFF.

The table lists this clonotype with many counts. The rearrangement uses TRBV7-2 and TRBJ1-1; no firm D call. The V end was cut by 1 base, the J end by 11 bases, with 11 bases between. The CDR3 sequence is 12 residues long. The germline V gene has CDR1 SGHTA and CDR2 FQGNSA. The CDR3 nucleotides are TGTGCCAGCAGCTTAGACATACTTCTGGCTTTCTTT. Amino acids: CASSLDILLAFF.

This clonotype was seen more than once but under ten times. The V and J genes are TRBV10-3 and TRBJ2-5; tentatively, D is TRBD2 (6 bases). The CDR3 spans 11 residues. The V gene's germline CDR1 is ENHRY and CDR2 SYGVKD. Trimming took 10 bases from V and 3 from J, leaving 9 bases between them. The CDR3 is CATAGKETQYF. CDR3 bases: TGTGCCACCGCGGGGAAAGAGACCCAGTACTTC.

On this clonotype: This clone may be a read error of a much larger clone one base away. The rearrangement uses TRBV5-4 and TRBJ2-7; D is possibly TRBD1 (5 bases). The CDR3 runs to 15 residues. V was shortened by 0 bases and J by 6 bases, with 16 bases between the two germline ends. Germline lookup yields CDR1 SGHNT and CDR2 YYREEE (reference sequence). CDR3 protein: CASSLEVSSGAEQYF. The CDR3 region has the DNA TGTGCCAGCAGCTTGGAAGTTTCAAGTGGGGCCGAGCAGTACTTC.

Many counts were recorded for this clonotype. The rearrangement uses TRBV7-6 and TRBJ2-2; 8 bases fit TRBD1. Germline V lookup: CDR1 SGHVS, CDR2 FNYEAQ. With V trimmed by 5 bases and J by 5 bases, 4 bases remained unmatched. CDR3 length equals 14 residues. CDR3 loop: CASSIGQGTGELFF. CDR3 DNA: TGTGCCAGCAGCATCGGACAGGGAACCGGGGAGCTGTTTTTT.

The chain recombines TRBV15 with TRBJ1-1, with TRBD1 as a possible D gene (6 bases). Germline V lookup: CDR1 LNHNV, CDR2 YYDKDF (reference sequence). This CDR3 spans 16 amino acids. V lost 3 bases, J lost 5 bases, and 19 bases lay in between. CDR3 amino acids: CATSSSLQGAGTEAFF. CDR3 coding DNA: TGTGCCACCAGCAGTTCTTTACAGGGAGCGGGGACTGAAGCTTTCTTT.

This clonotype occurred a few times. The chain uses TRBV14 and TRBJ1-6, with D unclear. Trimming shortened V by 0 bases and J by 7 bases, and 7 bases separated the two germline ends. CDR3 length: 14 amino acids. CDR1 and CDR2 from the germline V gene are SGHDN and FVKESK. Written as DNA, the CDR3 is TGTGCCAGCAGCCAAGAGTTGAAAAATTCACCCCTCCACTTT. Translating gives CASSQELKNSPLHF.

This clonotype came up many times. This rearrangement joins TRBV28 to TRBJ1-5; D unresolved. With 6 bases removed from V and 3 bases from J, the gap between germline ends came to 15 bases. There are 15 residues in the CDR3. Germline-derived CDR1 and CDR2 are MDHEN and SYDVKM. CDR3 amino acids: CASSLTVRHNQPQHF. The DNA of the CDR3 is TGTGCCAGCAGCTTGACGGTCCGGCACAATCAGCCCCAGCATTTT.

This clonotype showed up many times. The chain links TRBV20-1 to TRBJ1-2; D is ambiguous. CDR1 is DFQATT and CDR2 is SNEGSKA in the germline V gene (reference sequence). V dropped 0 bases and J dropped 8 bases, with 13 bases sitting between them. The CDR3 loop spans 13 amino acids. CDR3 amino acids: CSARDPSGWGYTF. The CDR3 coding sequence is TGCAGTGCTAGAGATCCGTCAGGTTGGGGCTACACCTTC.

This clonotype was counted ten times or more. The chain joins TRBV5-6 to TRBJ2-2; 9 bases fit TRBD1. In germline, CDR1 is SGHDT, CDR2 YYEEEE. The CDR3 extends over 17 amino acids. With V trimmed by 3 bases and J by 5 bases, 11 bases remained unmatched. The CDR3 DNA is TGTGCCAGCAGCTGGGGGACAGGGAATCCTGGGACCGGGGAGCTGTTTTTT. This codes for CASSWGTGNPGTGELFF.

There are a few counts of this clonotype. This chain uses TRBV9 with TRBJ2-3; TRBD2 matches 10 bases. With V trimmed by 3 bases and J by 3 bases, 7 bases remained unmatched. The CDR3 is 16 residues long. In germline, CDR1 is SGDLS, CDR2 YYNGEE. The CDR3 region is CASSARTSGVTDTQYF. CDR3 DNA sequence: TGTGCCAGCAGCGCCAGAACTAGCGGGGTTACAGATACGCAGTATTTT.

The CDR3 spells CASSRLLQETQYF. The CDR3 DNA sequence: TGTGCCAGCAGCCGGCTACTTCAAGAGACCCAGTACTTC. The rearrangement joins TRBV6-2 or TRBV6-3 to TRBJ2-5; no definite D call. Germline CDR1 is MNHEY and CDR2 is SVGEGT. The length of the CDR3 is 13 residues. Trimming took 6 bases from V and 2 from J, leaving 10 bases between them.

This clonotype was seen ten or more times. This rearrangement joins TRBV7-3 to TRBJ1-1; D uncertain. Germline assignment: CDR1 SGHTA and CDR2 FQGTGA. The CDR3 covers 13 residues. The V and J ends lost 1 base and 4 bases respectively, with 7 bases between them. The CDR3 bases are TGTGCCAGCAGCTTAATGGGGAGCACTGAAGCTTTCTTT. Its protein product is CASSLMGSTEAFF. The full variable domain, in which reference TRBV7-3 and TRBJ1-1 provide the parts outside the CDR3, is GAGVSQTPSNKVTEKGKYVELRCDPISGHTALYWYRQSLGQGPEFLIYFQGTGAADDSGLPNDRFFAVRPEGSVSTLKIQRTERGDSAVYLCASSLMGSTEAFFGQGTRLTVV.

In this sample, this clonotype turned up many times. V usage is TRBV2 and J usage is TRBJ1-1; 7 positions match TRBD1. The CDR3 has 15 residues. J lost 7 bases, V lost 0 bases, and 8 bases had no gene match. Germline CDR1 and CDR2: SNHLY and FYNNEI. The DNA of the CDR3 is TGTGCCAGCAGTGAAGCTTTTGCAGGGGGATATGAAGCTTTCTTT. Translation gives CASSEAFAGGYEAFF.

This clonotype was recorded at least ten times. The V call is TRBV19, the J call TRBJ2-2, with TRBD1 matching 9 bases. The length of the CDR3 is 15 residues. V gave up 5 bases and J gave up 5 bases; unmatched junction bases: 6. Germline-derived CDR1 and CDR2 are LNHDA and SQIVND (reference sequence). The CDR3 DNA is TGTGCCAGTAGTCGACAGGGGGGAAGGACCGGGGAGCTGTTTTTT. It codes for CASSRQGGRTGELFF.

In this sample, this clonotype turned up many times. The chain joins TRBV6-1 to TRBJ2-7; maybe TRBD1 (5 bases). Trimming shortened V by 7 bases and J by 4 bases, and 8 bases separated the two germline ends. The CDR3 is 11 residues long. Germline V lookup: CDR1 MNHNS, CDR2 SASEGT. CDR3 residues: CASIQGYEQYF. In nucleotides, the CDR3 is TGTGCCAGCATCCAGGGATACGAGCAGTACTTC.

The rearrangement joins TRBV6-5 to TRBJ1-1; maybe TRBD1 (6 bases). V was shortened by 0 bases and J by 6 bases, with 11 bases between the two germline ends. The CDR3 contains 14 residues. The V gene's germline CDR1 is MNHEY and CDR2 SVGAGI. The CDR3 reads CASSYSPGASEAFF. Written as DNA, the CDR3 is TGTGCCAGCAGTTACTCCCCAGGGGCGTCTGAAGCTTTCTTT.